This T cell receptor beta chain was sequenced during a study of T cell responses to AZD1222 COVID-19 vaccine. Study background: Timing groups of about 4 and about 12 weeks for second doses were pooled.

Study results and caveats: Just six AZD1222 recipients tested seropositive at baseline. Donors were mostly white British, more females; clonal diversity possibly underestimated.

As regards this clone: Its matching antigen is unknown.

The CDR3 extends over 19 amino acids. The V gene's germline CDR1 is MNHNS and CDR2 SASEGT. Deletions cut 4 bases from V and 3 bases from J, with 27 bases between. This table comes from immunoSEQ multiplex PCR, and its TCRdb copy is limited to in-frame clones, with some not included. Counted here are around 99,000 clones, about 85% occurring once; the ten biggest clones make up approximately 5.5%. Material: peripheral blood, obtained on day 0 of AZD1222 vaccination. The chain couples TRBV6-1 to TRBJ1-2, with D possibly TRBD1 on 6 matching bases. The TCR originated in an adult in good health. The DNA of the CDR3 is TGTGCCAGCAGTGGCCGTGCCGGACAGCCAAGAGAGCCCTACTATGGCTACACCTTC. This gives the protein CASSGRAGQPREPYYGYTF.